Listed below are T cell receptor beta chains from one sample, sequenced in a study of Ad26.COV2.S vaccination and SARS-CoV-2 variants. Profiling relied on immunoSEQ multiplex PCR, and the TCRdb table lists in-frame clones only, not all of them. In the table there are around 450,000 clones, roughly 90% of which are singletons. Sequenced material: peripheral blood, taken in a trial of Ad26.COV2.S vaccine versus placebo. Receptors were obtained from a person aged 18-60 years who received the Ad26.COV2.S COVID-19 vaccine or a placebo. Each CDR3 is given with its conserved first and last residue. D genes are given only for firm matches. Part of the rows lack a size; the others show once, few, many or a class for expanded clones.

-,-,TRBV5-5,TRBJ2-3,TGTGCCAGCAGCTTCTTCTCCCGGACGGCTAGCACAGATACGCAGTATTTT,CASSFFSRTASTDTQYF
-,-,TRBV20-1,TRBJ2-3,TGCAGTGCTAGAAGACCCGATACGCAGTATTTT,CSARRPDTQYF
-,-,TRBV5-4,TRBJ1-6,TGTGCCAGCAGCTTGGGGGTTGAGGCACCCCTCCACTTT,CASSLGVEAPLHF
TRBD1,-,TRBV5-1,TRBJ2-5,TGCGCCAGCAGCTTCGACAGGGCCGTTCAAGAGACCCAGTACTTC,CASSFDRAVQETQYF
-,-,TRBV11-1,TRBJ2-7,TGTGCCAGCAGCTTAAGCGGCGCGTACTCCTACGAGCAGTACTTC,CASSLSGAYSYEQYF
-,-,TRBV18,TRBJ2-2,TGTGCCAGCTCACCTGGAGACACCAACACCGGGGAGCTGTTTTTT,CASSPGDTNTGELFF
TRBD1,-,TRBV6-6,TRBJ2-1,TGTGCCAGCAGTGGACAGGGGGGATACAATGAGCAGTTCTTC,CASSGQGGYNEQFF
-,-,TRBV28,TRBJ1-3,TGTGCCAGCAGGTCATCGTCCTGGGGATCTGGAAACACCATATATTTT,CASRSSSWGSGNTIYF
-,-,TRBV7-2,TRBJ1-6,TGTGCCAGCAGCCCCCGTAGAGGGGGAAATTCACCCCTCCACTTT,CASSPRRGGNSPLHF
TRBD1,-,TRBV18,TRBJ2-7,TGTGCCAGCTCACCGCCGGGACAGGGGGCAGGGCACGAGCAGTACTTC,CASSPPGQGAGHEQYF
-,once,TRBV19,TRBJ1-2,TGTGCCAGTACTGGCCGGGGCTTTGAGGACGCTAACACCTTC,CASTGRGFEDANTF
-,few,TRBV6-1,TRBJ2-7,TGTGCCAGCAGTGAAAAGGTCGGGACCACTGGGAACGAGCAGTACTTC,CASSEKVGTTGNEQYF
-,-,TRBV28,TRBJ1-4,TGTGCCAGCAGTCTAACAGCATCCTTGGGGGAAAAACTGTTTTTT,CASSLTASLGEKLFF
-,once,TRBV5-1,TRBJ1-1,TGCGCCAGCAGAGGGGGAATGAGGGGCATGAACACTGAAGCTTTCTTT,CASRGGMRGMNTEAFF
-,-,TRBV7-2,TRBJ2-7,TGTGCCAGCAGCTTAGCCCCGTCCGGGAGTTGGGCCTACGAGCAGTACTTC,CASSLAPSGSWAYEQYF
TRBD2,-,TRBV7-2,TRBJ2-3,TGTGCCAGCAGCCCTGTAGCGGGGGGCCGAGATACGCAGTATTTT,CASSPVAGGRDTQYF
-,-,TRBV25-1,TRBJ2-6,TGTGCCAGCAGTGAAACTGGGGCCAACGTCCTGACTTTC,CASSETGANVLTF
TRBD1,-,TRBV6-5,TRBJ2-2,TGTGCCAGCAGTTCTTTCACAGGGGCCGGGGAGCTGTTTTTT,CASSSFTGAGELFF
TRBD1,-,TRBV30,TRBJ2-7,TGTGCCTGGCTCAGGGGGTCCTACGAGCAGTACTTC,CAWLRGSYEQYF
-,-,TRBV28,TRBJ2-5,TGTGCCAGCAGTTTATACAGGGCGATTCAAGAGACCCAGTACTTC,CASSLYRAIQETQYF
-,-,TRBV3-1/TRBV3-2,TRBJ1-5,TGTGCCAGCAGCCAAGGTACGTCTAGAACCTTTTTT,CASSQGTSRTFF
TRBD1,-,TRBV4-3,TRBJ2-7,TGCGCCAGCAGTCGTACCGGACAGGGCACCTACGAGCAGTACTTC,CASSRTGQGTYEQYF
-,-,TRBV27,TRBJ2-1,TGTGCCAGCAGTTTCCAAGAAAGCTCCTACAATGAGCAGTTCTTC,CASSFQESSYNEQFF
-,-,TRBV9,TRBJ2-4,TGTGCCAGCAGCGCCCACTACAGTAACAAAAACATTCAGTACTTC,CASSAHYSNKNIQYF
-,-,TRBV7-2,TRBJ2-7,TGTGCCAGCAGCCCTTCCGGACACCGGTCGGAGCAGTACTTC,CASSPSGHRSEQYF
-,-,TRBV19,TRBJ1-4,TGTGCCAGTAGTATGTCAGGGGCAAGAAATGAAAAACTGTTTTTT,CASSMSGARNEKLFF
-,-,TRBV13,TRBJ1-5,TGTGCCAGCAGCTTAGGCCGAGGGACTCAGCCCCAGCATTTT,CASSLGRGTQPQHF
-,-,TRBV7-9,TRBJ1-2,TGTGCCACCCTGCCGGTACGATCCCAACTACATGGCTACACCTTC,CATLPVRSQLHGYTF
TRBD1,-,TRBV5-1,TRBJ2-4,TGCGCCAGCAGCTTGGGGACAGGGAAAAACATTCAGTACTTC,CASSLGTGKNIQYF
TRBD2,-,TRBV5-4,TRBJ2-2,TGTGCCAGCAGCTTGATGGGACTAGCGGGGGATTGGGTGACCGGGGAGCTGTTTTTT,CASSLMGLAGDWVTGELFF
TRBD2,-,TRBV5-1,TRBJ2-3,TGCGCCAGCAGCTTGGGTCAGCGGGGGGGCTCAGATACGCAGTATTTT,CASSLGQRGGSDTQYF
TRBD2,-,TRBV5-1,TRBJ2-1,TGCGCCAGCAGCTTGAGCGGGGGTCGGTACAATGAGCAGTTCTTC,CASSLSGGRYNEQFF
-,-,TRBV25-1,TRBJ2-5,TGTGCCAGCAGTGGCGGGACCGAGACCCAGTACTTC,CASSGGTETQYF
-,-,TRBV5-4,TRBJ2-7,TGTGCCAGCAGACAACAGGGTGCGGGCTACGAGCAGTACTTC,CASRQQGAGYEQYF
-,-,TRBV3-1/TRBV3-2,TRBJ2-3,TGTGCCAGCAGCCAAGACCGGGACTCTAGCACAGATACGCAGTATTTT,CASSQDRDSSTDTQYF
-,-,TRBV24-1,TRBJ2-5,TGTGCCACCAGTGTACCGGGTGGGGAGACCCAGTACTTC,CATSVPGGETQYF
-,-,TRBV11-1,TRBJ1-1,TGTGCCAGCAGCTTGAGACAGACGAACACTGAAGCTTTCTTT,CASSLRQTNTEAFF
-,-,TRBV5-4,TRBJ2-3,TGTGCCAGCAGCTTCAGAGGAGGGACAGCCACAGATACGCAGTATTTT,CASSFRGGTATDTQYF
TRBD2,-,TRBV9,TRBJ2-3,TGTGCCAGCAGCCTTGCGGGGGGGACTAGCACAGATACGCAGTATTTT,CASSLAGGTSTDTQYF
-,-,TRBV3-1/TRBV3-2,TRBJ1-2,TGTGCCAGCAGCCAGCAGGGGTACTATGGCTACACCTTC,CASSQQGYYGYTF
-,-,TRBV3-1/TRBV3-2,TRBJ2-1,TGTGCCAGCAGCACACGGCCCCGGGGAAAGCACAATGAGCAGTTCTTC,CASSTRPRGKHNEQFF
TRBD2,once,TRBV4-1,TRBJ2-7,TGCGCCAGCAGCCAACCCCCGGGGGGGGAAAATTACGAGCAGTACTTC,CASSQPPGGENYEQYF
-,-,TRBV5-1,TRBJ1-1,TGCGCCAGCAGCTTGGGTGGGGGAGAAACTGAAGCTTTCTTT,CASSLGGGETEAFF
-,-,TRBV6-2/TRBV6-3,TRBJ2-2,TGTGCCAGCAGTTACTCACAGGGAGCCTGGGGGGAGCTGTTTTTT,CASSYSQGAWGELFF
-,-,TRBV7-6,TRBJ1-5,TGTGCCAGCAGCTTAGCGGGAGATCAGCCCCAGCATTTT,CASSLAGDQPQHF
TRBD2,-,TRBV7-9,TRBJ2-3,TGTGCCAGCAGCCCAGTAGCGGGGCCTTCCACAGATACGCAGTATTTT,CASSPVAGPSTDTQYF
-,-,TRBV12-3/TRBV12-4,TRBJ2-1,TGTGCCAGCAGTCGGGCCCGGACTGAGCAGTTCTTC,CASSRARTEQFF
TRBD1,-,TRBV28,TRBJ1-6,TGTGCCAGCAGCACCGGGACAGGGAATGTGGGTAATTCACCCCTCCACTTT,CASSTGTGNVGNSPLHF